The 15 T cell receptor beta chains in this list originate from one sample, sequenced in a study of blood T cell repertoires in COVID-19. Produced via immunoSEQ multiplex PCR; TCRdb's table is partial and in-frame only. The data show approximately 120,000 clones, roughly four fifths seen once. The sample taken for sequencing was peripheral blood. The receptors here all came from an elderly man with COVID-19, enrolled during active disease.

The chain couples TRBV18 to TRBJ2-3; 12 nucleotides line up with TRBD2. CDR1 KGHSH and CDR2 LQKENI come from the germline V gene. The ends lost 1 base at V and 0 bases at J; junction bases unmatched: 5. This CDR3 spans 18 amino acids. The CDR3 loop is CASSPRSSGRGSTDTQYF. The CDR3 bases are TGTGCCAGCTCACCACGGTCTAGCGGGAGGGGAAGCACAGATACGCAGTATTTT.

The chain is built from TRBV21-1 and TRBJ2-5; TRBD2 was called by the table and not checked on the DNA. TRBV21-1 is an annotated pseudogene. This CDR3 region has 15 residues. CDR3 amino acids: CASSMRGLGKETQYF. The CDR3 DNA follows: TGTGCCAGCAGCATGCGAGGGCTAGGGAAAGAGACCCAGTACTTC.

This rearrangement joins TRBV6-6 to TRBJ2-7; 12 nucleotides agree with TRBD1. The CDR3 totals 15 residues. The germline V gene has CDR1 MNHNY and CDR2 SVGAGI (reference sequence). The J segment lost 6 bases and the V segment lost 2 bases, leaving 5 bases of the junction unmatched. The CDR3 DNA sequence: TGTGCCAGCAGTTACAGCCCGGGACAGGGGGCCGAGCAGTACTTC. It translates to CASSYSPGQGAEQYF.

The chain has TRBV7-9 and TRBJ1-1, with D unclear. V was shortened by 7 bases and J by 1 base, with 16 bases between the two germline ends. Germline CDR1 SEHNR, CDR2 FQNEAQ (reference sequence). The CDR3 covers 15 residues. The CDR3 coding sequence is TGTGCCAGCACCCCTCGACTGACGGCGAACACTGAAGCTTTCTTT. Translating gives CASTPRLTANTEAFF. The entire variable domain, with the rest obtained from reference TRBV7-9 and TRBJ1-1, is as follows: DTGVSQNPRHKITKRGQNVTFRCDPISEHNRLYWYRQTLGQGPEFLTYFQNEAQLEKSRLLSDRFSAERPKGSFSTLEIQRTEQGDSAMYLCASTPRLTANTEAFFGQGTRLTVV.

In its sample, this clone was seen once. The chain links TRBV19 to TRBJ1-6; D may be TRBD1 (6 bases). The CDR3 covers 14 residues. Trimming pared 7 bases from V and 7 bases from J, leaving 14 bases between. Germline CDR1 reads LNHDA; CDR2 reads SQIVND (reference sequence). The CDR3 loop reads CASNRQVSNSPLHF. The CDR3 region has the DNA TGTGCCAGTAATCGACAGGTTTCCAATTCACCCCTCCACTTT.

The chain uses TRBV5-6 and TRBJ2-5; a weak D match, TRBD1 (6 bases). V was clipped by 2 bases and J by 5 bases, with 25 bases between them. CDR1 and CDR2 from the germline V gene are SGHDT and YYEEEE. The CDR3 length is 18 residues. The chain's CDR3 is CASSFWGPPKTPRETQYF. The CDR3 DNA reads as TGTGCCAGCAGCTTTTGGGGGCCCCCTAAAACCCCGAGGGAGACCCAGTACTTC.

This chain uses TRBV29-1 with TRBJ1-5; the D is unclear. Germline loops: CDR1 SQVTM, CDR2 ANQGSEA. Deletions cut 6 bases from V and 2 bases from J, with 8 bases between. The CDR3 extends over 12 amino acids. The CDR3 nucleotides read TGCAGCGTCTTGTTTGGCAATCAGCCCCAGCATTTT. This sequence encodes CSVLFGNQPQHF.

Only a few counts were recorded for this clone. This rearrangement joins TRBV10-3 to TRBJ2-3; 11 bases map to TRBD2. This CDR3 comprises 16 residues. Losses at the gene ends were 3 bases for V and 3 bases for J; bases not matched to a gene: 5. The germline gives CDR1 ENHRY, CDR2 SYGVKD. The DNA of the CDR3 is TGTGCCATCAGTGACCACACTAGCGGGAGTACAGATACGCAGTATTTT. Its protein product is CAISDHTSGSTDTQYF.

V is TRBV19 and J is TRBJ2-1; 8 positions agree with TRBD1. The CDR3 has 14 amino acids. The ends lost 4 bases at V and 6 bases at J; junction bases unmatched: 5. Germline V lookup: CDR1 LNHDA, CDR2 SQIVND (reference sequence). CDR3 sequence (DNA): TGTGCCAGTAGTACAACAGGGGGTTTCAATGAGCAGTTCTTC. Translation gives CASSTTGGFNEQFF.

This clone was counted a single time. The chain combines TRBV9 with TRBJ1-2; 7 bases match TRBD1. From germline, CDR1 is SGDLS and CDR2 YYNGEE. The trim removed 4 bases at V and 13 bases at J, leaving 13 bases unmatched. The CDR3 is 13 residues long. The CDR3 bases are TGTGCCAGCAGCTACGACAGGGACTCCCCGTCCACCTTC. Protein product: CASSYDRDSPSTF.

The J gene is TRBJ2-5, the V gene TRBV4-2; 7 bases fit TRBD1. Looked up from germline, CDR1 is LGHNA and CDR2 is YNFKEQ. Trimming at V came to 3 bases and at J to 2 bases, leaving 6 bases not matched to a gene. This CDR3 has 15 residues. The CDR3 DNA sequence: TGTGCCAGCAGCCACAGTGCGACAGGGCAAGAGACCCAGTACTTC. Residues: CASSHSATGQETQYF.

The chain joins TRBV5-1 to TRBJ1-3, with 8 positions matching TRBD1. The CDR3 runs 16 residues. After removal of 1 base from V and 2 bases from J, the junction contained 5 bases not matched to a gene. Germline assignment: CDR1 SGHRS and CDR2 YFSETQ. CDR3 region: CASSLTGGLAGNTIYF. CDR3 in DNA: TGCGCCAGCAGCTTGACAGGGGGTCTTGCTGGAAACACCATATATTTT.

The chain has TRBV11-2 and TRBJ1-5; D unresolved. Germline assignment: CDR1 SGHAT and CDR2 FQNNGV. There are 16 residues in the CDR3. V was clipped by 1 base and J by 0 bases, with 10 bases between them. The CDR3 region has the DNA TGTGCCAGCAGCTTAGGCGAGGGTCATAGCAATCAGCCCCAGCATTTT. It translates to CASSLGEGHSNQPQHF.

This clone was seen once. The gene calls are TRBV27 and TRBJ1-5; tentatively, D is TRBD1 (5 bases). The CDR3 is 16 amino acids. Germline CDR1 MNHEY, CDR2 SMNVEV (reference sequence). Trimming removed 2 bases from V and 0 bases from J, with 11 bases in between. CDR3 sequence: CASSLRGTTSNQPQHF. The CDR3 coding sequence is TGTGCCAGCAGTTTACGCGGGACCACTAGCAATCAGCCCCAGCATTTT.

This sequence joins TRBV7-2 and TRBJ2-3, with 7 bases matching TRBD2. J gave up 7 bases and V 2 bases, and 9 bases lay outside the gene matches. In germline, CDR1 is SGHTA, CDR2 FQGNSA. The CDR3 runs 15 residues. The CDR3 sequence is CASSLWGGPTNTQYF. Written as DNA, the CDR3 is TGTGCCAGCAGCTTATGGGGGGGACCCACTAATACGCAGTATTTT.